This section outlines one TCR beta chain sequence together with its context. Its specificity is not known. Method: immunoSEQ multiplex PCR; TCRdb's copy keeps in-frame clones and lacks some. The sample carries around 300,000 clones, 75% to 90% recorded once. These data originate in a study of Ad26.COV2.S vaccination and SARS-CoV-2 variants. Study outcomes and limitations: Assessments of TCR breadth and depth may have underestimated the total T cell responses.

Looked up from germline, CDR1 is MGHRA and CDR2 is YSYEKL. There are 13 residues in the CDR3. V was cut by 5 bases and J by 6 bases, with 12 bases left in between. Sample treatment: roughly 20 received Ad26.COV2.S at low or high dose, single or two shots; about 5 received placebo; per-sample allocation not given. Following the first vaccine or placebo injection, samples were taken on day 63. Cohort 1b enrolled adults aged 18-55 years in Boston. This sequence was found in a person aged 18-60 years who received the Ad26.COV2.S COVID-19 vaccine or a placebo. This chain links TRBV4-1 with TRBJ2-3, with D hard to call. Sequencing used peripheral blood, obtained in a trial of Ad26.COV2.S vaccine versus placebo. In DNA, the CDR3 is TGCGCCAGCAGCGTGGGGTCAGAGGATACGCAGTATTTT. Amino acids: CASSVGSEDTQYF.